Reported below is one TCR beta chain. The antigen is unknown. Method: immunoSEQ multiplex PCR; TCRdb's copy keeps in-frame clones and lacks some. The sample contains some 87,000 clones, about nine tenths of which appear only once. This sample's time point: pretreatment peripheral blood. The data derive from a study of PD-L1 blockade in urothelial cancer. Regarding the study as a whole: Below-median TCR clonality that was measured in pretreatment blood predicted better survival.

The sample in question was PBMCs, obtained around atezolizumab (anti-PD-L1) treatment. The receptor was derived from a man aged 60 to 75 with urothelial cancer.

This chain's CDR3 is CASSSGVSGRMDEQYF. In DNA, the CDR3 is TGCGCCAGCAGTTCTGGTGTTAGCGGGAGGATGGACGAGCAGTACTTC. This chain joins TRBV5-1 and TRBJ2-7; 10 bases are shared with TRBD2. This CDR3 is 16 amino acids long. The germline gives CDR1 SGHRS, CDR2 YFSETQ. Germline trimming cut 5 bases from V and 5 bases from J; bases unmatched to any gene: 13. Full variable domain (outside the CDR3, taken from reference TRBV5-1 and TRBJ2-7): KAGVTQTPRYLIKTRGQQVTLSCSPISGHRSVSWYQQTPGQGLQFLFEYFSETQRNKGNFPGRFSGRQFSNSRSEMNVSTLELGDSALYLCASSSGVSGRMDEQYFGPGTRLTVT.